A single sample is the source of the 27 T cell receptor beta chains below, sequenced in a study of blood T cell repertoires in COVID-19 (dated by TCRdb to about 2020). Libraries were made using the immunoSEQ multiplex PCR assay. TCRdb carries this immuneACCESS record with in-frame sequences only. Its versions omit some clonotypes, under half of them owing to an unresolved V gene in the studies checked, with the rest unexplained. Present in this sample are about 220,000 clones, 80% of which were seen just once. Of the sample, about 13% is held by the ten largest clones. The sequencing sample was made of peripheral blood. These receptors all come from a human donor in a cohort sampled during active COVID-19.

The CDR3 loop reads CASSYAGSQETQYF. DNA of the CDR3: TGTGCCAGCAGTTACGCGGGATCCCAAGAGACCCAGTACTTC. The chain links TRBV6-5 to TRBJ2-5, with a tentative D call TRBD2 (6 bases). From germline, CDR1 is MNHEY and CDR2 SVGAGI. The ends were cut back, 2 bases at V and 1 base at J, with 8 bases in the middle. This CDR3 region has 14 residues.

V usage is TRBV30 and J usage is TRBJ2-2; 8 bases are a match to TRBD1. Germline CDR1 is GTSNPN and CDR2 is SVGIG (reference sequence). The ends lost 3 bases at V and 10 bases at J; junction bases unmatched: 7. There are 13 residues in the CDR3. The CDR3 protein is CAWSDQGAAELFF. The CDR3 DNA reads as TGTGCCTGGAGCGACCAGGGGGCCGCGGAGCTGTTTTTT. Full variable domain (outside the CDR3, taken from reference TRBV30 and TRBJ2-2): SQTIHQWPATLVQPVGSPLSLECTVEGTSNPNLYWYRQAAGRGLQLLFYSVGIGQISSEVPQNLSASRPQDRQFILSSKKLLLSDSGFYLCAWSDQGAAELFFGEGSRLTVL.

The chain has TRBV27 and TRBJ2-7; D is uncertain. CDR3 length: 15 residues. In germline, CDR1 is MNHEY, CDR2 SMNVEV (reference sequence). V was shortened by 6 bases and J by 2 bases, with 17 bases between the two germline ends. Here the CDR3 reads CASRVAGSIPYEQYF. The DNA for the CDR3 is TGTGCCAGCAGGGTCGCAGGCAGCATTCCCTACGAGCAGTACTTC.

V gene TRBV7-8 combines with J gene TRBJ2-1, with TRBD2 identical over 9 bases. Per the germline V gene, CDR1 is SGHVS and CDR2 is FQNEAQ. The CDR3 totals 16 residues. Unmatched junction bases numbered 10, after V lost 5 bases and J lost 5 bases. CDR3 sequence reads: CASSPWIAGVNNEQFF. In DNA form, the CDR3 reads TGTGCCAGCAGCCCCTGGATAGCGGGAGTGAACAATGAGCAGTTCTTC.

The chain combines TRBV28 with TRBJ1-5, with TRBD1 matching over 7 bases. Trimming at V came to 4 bases and at J to 7 bases, leaving 13 bases not matched to a gene. This CDR3 has 16 residues. Germline V CDR1 and CDR2: MDHEN, SYDVKM. CDR3: CASSSGTGTAYQPQHF. The CDR3 DNA reads as TGTGCCAGCAGTTCGGGTACCGGGACAGCTTACCAGCCCCAGCATTTT.

CDR3 DNA: TGTGCCAGCAGCTTAGGGACGACTAGCGGTTCCTACAATGAGCAGTTCTTC. Residues: CASSLGTTSGSYNEQFF. This chain connects TRBV7-9 to TRBJ2-1; 9 nucleotides line up with TRBD2. The CDR3 is 17 residues long. The junction had 5 bases not matched to a gene; V was cut back by 1 base and J by 1 base. The V gene's germline CDR1 is SEHNR and CDR2 FQNEAQ (reference sequence).

The J gene is TRBJ2-7, the V gene TRBV28; possible D gene TRBD2, 6 bases. This CDR3 is built from 14 residues. CDR1 and CDR2 (germline): MDHEN, SYDVKM. Trimming removed 2 bases from V and 7 bases from J, with 15 bases in between. In nucleotides, the CDR3 is TGTGCCAGCAGTTTAGCGGGATCTACGAGGGAGCAGTACTTC. This codes for CASSLAGSTREQYF.

The chain joins TRBV6-5 to TRBJ2-1; 8 bases fit TRBD1. This CDR3 comprises 14 residues. The germline CDR1 and CDR2 sequences are MNHEY and SVGAGI. V lost 8 bases to trimming and J lost 5 bases; unmatched junction nucleotides: 8. In DNA, the CDR3 is TGTGCCAGCGGCACAGGGGGACTTGACAATGAGCAGTTCTTC. Translated: CASGTGGLDNEQFF.

CDR3 nucleotide sequence: TGTGCCAGCAGGGTGGGACAGGGGCAGGAAAAACTGTTTTTT. Translation gives CASRVGQGQEKLFF. This chain connects TRBV2 to TRBJ1-4; 10 nucleotides agree with TRBD1. Trimming took 6 bases from V and 8 from J; bases not matched to a gene: 6. This CDR3 region has 14 residues. Germline V lookup: CDR1 SNHLY, CDR2 FYNNEI.

The V gene is TRBV19, the J gene TRBJ2-1; D perhaps matches TRBD1 (6 bases). Germline V gene data show CDR1 as LNHDA and CDR2 as SQIVND (reference sequence). Trimming removed 4 bases from V and 9 bases from J, with 10 bases in between. The CDR3 has 12 residues. The CDR3 is CASSNQGIEQFF. As DNA, the CDR3 is TGTGCCAGTAGTAACCAGGGGATTGAGCAGTTCTTC.

J is TRBJ2-2 and V is TRBV9; unclear D gene. CDR3 length: 15 residues. The germline V and J ends were trimmed by 0 bases and 0 bases, with 6 bases remaining between them. CDR1 is SGDLS, CDR2 YYNGEE, per germline. CDR3 DNA: TGTGCCAGCAGCGTAGAGATAGCGAACACCGGGGAGCTGTTTTTT. Translated: CASSVEIANTGELFF.

This chain joins TRBV11-2 and TRBJ2-1, with TRBD2 matching over 7 bases. The V gene's germline CDR1 is SGHAT and CDR2 FQNNGV. Germline trimming cut 3 bases from V and 5 bases from J; bases unmatched to any gene: 4. The CDR3 totals 14 residues. This CDR3 reads CASSFTRGNNEQFF. In DNA form, the CDR3 reads TGTGCCAGCAGCTTTACGCGGGGGAACAATGAGCAGTTCTTC.

V and J are TRBV6-5 and TRBJ2-5; D gene unclear. The CDR3 runs 15 residues. Trimming cost V 5 bases and J 7 bases, with 20 bases left between them. The germline V gene has CDR1 MNHEY and CDR2 SVGAGI. CDR3 sequence (DNA): TGTGCCAGCAGTCCCAAGGCGGCCACCCGCCGGACCCAGTACTTC. Translation gives CASSPKAATRRTQYF.

V gene TRBV6-5 combines with J gene TRBJ2-1, with D possibly TRBD1 on 5 matching bases. Trimming cost V 0 bases and J 0 bases, with 6 bases left between them. The CDR3 length is 15 residues. Germline V gene sequence: CDR1 MNHEY, CDR2 SVGAGI. The CDR3 loop is CASSYSTDSYNEQFF. The DNA for the CDR3 is TGTGCCAGCAGTTACTCGACAGACTCCTACAATGAGCAGTTCTTC.

This clone has just a few counts. This chain connects TRBV2 to TRBJ1-6; TRBD1 matches at 8 bases. Germline CDR1 is SNHLY and CDR2 is FYNNEI. This CDR3 spans 15 amino acids. Trimming took 5 bases from V and 7 from J; bases not matched to a gene: 7. The CDR3 coding sequence is TGTGCCAGCAGTACCCAGGGGGCTCGGAATTCACCCCTCCACTTT. It yields the protein CASSTQGARNSPLHF.

CDR3 amino acids: CATYGGHTDTQYF. The CDR3 bases are TGTGCCACCTACGGGGGGCACACAGATACGCAGTATTTT. The rearrangement links TRBV10-3 to TRBJ2-3; weak D call: TRBD2 (7 bases). The V and J ends lost 10 bases and 2 bases respectively, with 13 bases between them. The CDR3 is made up of 13 amino acids. In germline, CDR1 is ENHRY, CDR2 SYGVKD.

The chain links TRBV2 to TRBJ2-2, with 10 positions matching TRBD1. Germline lookup yields CDR1 SNHLY and CDR2 FYNNEI. The ends lost 6 bases at V and 5 bases at J; junction bases unmatched: 6. CDR3 size: 15 residues. The CDR3 loop reads CASSWDRGGTGELFF. For the CDR3, the DNA is TGTGCCAGCAGCTGGGACAGGGGTGGAACCGGGGAGCTGTTTTTT.

This clone has a handful of counts. This chain joins TRBV11-3 and TRBJ2-1, with D perhaps TRBD2 (6 bases). Trimming stripped 3 bases from V and 1 base from J, with 7 bases between. The germline V gene encodes CDR1 SGHNT and CDR2 YENEEA. CDR3 length: 14 residues. This CDR3 is CASSLSGSYNEQFF. DNA for the CDR3: TGTGCCAGCAGCTTGAGCGGGTCCTACAATGAGCAGTTCTTC.

The chain recombines TRBV28 with TRBJ1-2; TRBD1 agrees at 8 bases. Trimming removed 1 base from V and 6 bases from J; junction bases left unmatched: 7. The CDR3 length is 15 residues. Germline assignment: CDR1 MDHEN and CDR2 SYDVKM. The CDR3 loop is CASSLLSGQGNGYTF. CDR3 sequence (DNA): TGTGCCAGCAGTTTATTGTCCGGACAGGGTAATGGCTACACCTTC.

The DNA for the CDR3 is TGCGCCAGCAGCCAAGATTACGAGGGTGAAGCTTTCTTT. Translated: CASSQDYEGEAFF. The chain has TRBV4-3 and TRBJ1-1, with unresolved D. The V gene lost 0 bases and the J gene lost 7 bases, with 9 bases spanning the gap. This CDR3 comprises 13 residues. Germline V CDR1 and CDR2: LGHNA, YSLEER.

This clone was detected only a few times. This CDR3 reads CASGGNSDTQYF. Written as DNA, the CDR3 is TGTGCCAGCGGCGGGAACTCAGATACGCAGTATTTT. The chain uses TRBV11-3 and TRBJ2-3; D possibly corresponds to TRBD2 (6 bases). CDR1 and CDR2 from the germline V gene are SGHNT and YENEEA. This CDR3 has 12 residues. The ends were cut back, 8 bases at V and 4 bases at J, with 10 bases in the middle. Drawing the rest from reference TRBV11-3 and TRBJ2-3, the complete variable domain is EAGVVQSPRYKIIEKKQPVAFWCNPISGHNTLYWYLQNLGQGPELLIRYENEEAVDDSQLPKDRFSAERLKGVDSTLKIQPAELGDSAVYLCASGGNSDTQYFGPGTRLTVL.

The CDR3: CASTPRTAMNTEAFF. The CDR3 nucleotides are TGTGCCAGCACCCCCCGGACAGCTATGAACACTGAAGCTTTCTTT. The chain combines TRBV27 with TRBJ1-1; D is possibly TRBD1 (6 bases). Germline values: CDR1 MNHEY, CDR2 SMNVEV (reference sequence). CDR3 length: 15 residues. V shed 7 bases and J shed 0 bases, with 15 bases lying between them.

This chain uses TRBV11-1 with TRBJ2-1; D remains unclear. Per germline, CDR1 SGHAT and CDR2 FQDESV (reference sequence). Deletions cut 5 bases from V and 0 bases from J, with 14 bases between. The CDR3 runs to 16 residues. In DNA form, the CDR3 reads TGTGCCAGCAGCGCGACACCCTTGAGCTCCTACAATGAGCAGTTCTTC. Translated: CASSATPLSSYNEQFF.

The V call is TRBV5-1, the J call TRBJ2-7; 8 bases are shared with TRBD2. Germline V gene lookup returns CDR1 SGHRS and CDR2 YFSETQ. Trimming took 3 bases from V and 1 from J; bases not matched to a gene: 6. This CDR3 is 15 amino acids long. CDR3 sequence (DNA): TGCGCCAGCAGCTCCCCAGGGACTAGGTCCTACGAGCAGTACTTC. Its protein product is CASSSPGTRSYEQYF.

V is TRBV6-5 and J is TRBJ2-7; 7 bases agree with TRBD2. The V and J ends lost 6 bases and 3 bases, in that order; junction bases with no gene match: 8. Germline CDR1 reads MNHEY; CDR2 reads SVGAGI. The CDR3 spans 14 residues. The CDR3 nucleotides are TGTGCCAGCAGGCTTGCGGGAGACTTCTACGAGCAGTACTTC. Translated, it gives CASRLAGDFYEQYF.

This chain uses TRBV3-1 (or the pseudogene TRBV3-2) with TRBJ2-3; TRBD2 might be the D (6 bases). CDR3 length: 16 amino acids. Trimming shortened V by 5 bases and J by 2 bases, and 17 bases separated the two germline ends. Germline V lookup: CDR1 LGHDT, CDR2 YNNKEL (reference sequence). The CDR3 bases are TGTGCCAGCAGCTTCCGTGGGCGGGATGTCACAGATACGCAGTATTTT. This sequence encodes CASSFRGRDVTDTQYF.

A note on this clone: The germline gene is not matched at one end of the junction; a read error may be the cause. The genes are TRBV7-2 and TRBJ2-7, with 16 nucleotides matching TRBD2. This CDR3 has 15 residues. Germline CDR1 is SGHTA and CDR2 is FQGNSA. The CDR3 DNA follows: TGTGCCAGCAGCTTAGGAGGGACTAGCGGGGGGGCTGGGGACTTC. This codes for CASSLGGTSGGAGDF.